A single sample is the source of the 10 T cell receptor beta chains below, sequenced in a study of OX40 agonist ivuxolimab in advanced cancers. Here immunoSEQ multiplex PCR was the method, and the copy in TCRdb shows in-frame clones only, minus some. The sample includes 25,000 or so clones, just under 75% of them seen just once. Sequenced material: CD4+ or CD8+ T cells sorted from blood, taken in a trial of the OX40 agonist ivuxolimab. The source is an adult with an advanced solid tumor such as melanoma, head and neck, liver or kidney cancer.

DNA of the CDR3: TGTGCCAGCAGCCAGGACAGGGGAGGAACTGAAGCTTTCTTT. Translating gives CASSQDRGGTEAFF. The V and J genes are TRBV11-2 and TRBJ1-1; 9 nucleotides agree with TRBD1. The CDR3 sequence is 14 residues long. CDR1 is SGHAT and CDR2 is FQNNGV in the germline V gene. V shed 5 bases, J shed 5 bases, and the junction held 6 bases outside the gene matches.

This clone was counted between two and nine times. The rearrangement joins TRBV9 to TRBJ2-5, with TRBD2 identical over 10 bases. Germline V CDR1 and CDR2: SGDLS, YYNGEE. The junction had 7 bases not matched to a gene; V was cut back by 4 bases and J by 4 bases. The CDR3 sequence is 15 residues long. The DNA of the CDR3 is TGTGCCAGCAGCCATGGCAGCGGGGGGGCAGAGACCCAGTACTTC. The encoded protein is CASSHGSGGAETQYF.

V gene TRBV9 combines with J gene TRBJ2-3; D is unresolved. Trimming shortened V by 0 bases and J by 7 bases, and 3 bases separated the two germline ends. This CDR3 region has 11 residues. The V gene's germline CDR1 is SGDLS and CDR2 YYNGEE. The CDR3 DNA reads TGTGCCAGCAGCGTAGGCTATACGCAGTATTTT. Protein: CASSVGYTQYF.

The chain combines TRBV9 with TRBJ2-5, with D unresolved. V dropped 0 bases and J dropped 6 bases, with 9 bases sitting between them. This CDR3 is 13 amino acids long. The germline gives CDR1 SGDLS, CDR2 YYNGEE. The CDR3 sequence: CASSVGWGKTQYF. The CDR3 nucleotides read TGTGCCAGCAGCGTAGGGTGGGGAAAGACCCAGTACTTC.

The chain recombines TRBV28 with TRBJ1-1, with a possible D match to TRBD1 (5 bases). V was shortened by 6 bases and J by 5 bases, with 16 bases between the two germline ends. CDR1 MDHEN and CDR2 SYDVKM come from the germline V gene. This CDR3 spans 14 amino acids. The CDR3 spells CASRGTGRGTEAFF. The DNA of the CDR3 is TGTGCCAGCAGGGGCACCGGCCGGGGGACTGAAGCTTTCTTT.

V is TRBV11-2 and J is TRBJ2-1; D uncertain. The germline V and J ends were trimmed by 4 bases and 8 bases, with 9 bases remaining between them. The CDR3 totals 12 residues. Germline V gene data show CDR1 as SGHAT and CDR2 as FQNNGV. CDR3 nucleotides: TGTGCCAGCAGCTCGGACCCAGATGAGCAGTTCTTC. Protein: CASSSDPDEQFF.

In this sample, this clone turned up once. CDR3 bases: TGTGCCAGCAGAAAGCGGGGAAACGGGGAGCTGTTTTTT. It specifies CASRKRGNGELFF. The V call is TRBV4-2, the J call TRBJ2-2, with TRBD2 matching 7 bases. V lost 6 bases to trimming and J lost 7 bases; unmatched junction nucleotides: 5. Germline V CDR1 and CDR2: LGHNA, YNFKEQ. This CDR3 spans 13 amino acids.

The chain is built from TRBV7-3 and TRBJ2-3; no definite D call. The CDR3 sequence is 13 residues long. Germline V gene lookup returns CDR1 SGHTA and CDR2 FQGTGA. Trimming took off 2 bases at V and 6 bases at J, with 9 bases between the two ends. The CDR3 sequence is CASSLGYEDTQYF. CDR3 sequence (DNA): TGTGCCAGCAGCTTAGGGTACGAGGATACGCAGTATTTT. Using reference TRBV7-3 and TRBJ2-3 for the parts outside the CDR3, the full variable domain is GAGVSQTPSNKVTEKGKYVELRCDPISGHTALYWYRQSLGQGPEFLIYFQGTGAADDSGLPNDRFFAVRPEGSVSTLKIQRTERGDSAVYLCASSLGYEDTQYFGPGTRLTVL.

The gene calls are TRBV4-1 and TRBJ2-2, with D tentatively TRBD2 (6 bases). CDR3 length: 15 amino acids. V lost 4 bases, J lost 5 bases, and 14 bases lay in between. Germline loops: CDR1 MGHRA, CDR2 YSYEKL. DNA for the CDR3: TGCGCCAGCAGCCCATCCCCCGGGGGAACCGGGGAGCTGTTTTTT. This gives the protein CASSPSPGGTGELFF.

The chain has TRBV5-1 and TRBJ2-5; D uncertain. This CDR3 comprises 15 residues. V lost 0 bases and J lost 5, with 14 bases in between. Per germline, CDR1 SGHRS and CDR2 YFSETQ. Here the CDR3 DNA reads TGCGCCAGCAGCTTGGTAGGGTCAACACGGGAGACCCAGTACTTC. This codes for CASSLVGSTRETQYF.